The rows below give T cell receptor beta chains drawn from one sample of a study of blood T cell repertoires in COVID-19. TCRdb's table, derived via immunoSEQ multiplex PCR, lists solely in-frame clones and lacks some. The sample lists over 110,000 clones, about 80% seen once, with approximately 3.5% in the top ten. Sequencing input: peripheral blood. The origin of the receptors is a man aged 70 or older who had recovered from COVID-19. CDR3s include the opening cysteine and the closing phenylalanine or tryptophan. The D gene is left open where the match is weak. The size entry is marked missing in some rows and otherwise reads once, few, many or a size class.

abundance,j_gene,v_gene,d_gene,CDR3nt,CDR3aa
NA,TRBJ1-1,TRBV29-1,TRBD1,TGCAGCGTTGCAGGGGGGCTTGGCACTGAAGCTTTCTTT,CSVAGGLGTEAFF
NA,TRBJ2-7,TRBV6-5,NA,TGTGCCAGCAGCCCCTCCGGGACTTCCCCCTACGAGCAGTACTTC,CASSPSGTSPYEQYF
NA,TRBJ2-7,TRBV20-1,NA,TGCAGTGCCCGACAGGACTACGAGCAGTACTTC,CSARQDYEQYF
NA,TRBJ2-1,TRBV7-3,TRBD1,TGTGCCAGCAGCTCCGAAAAGGGGGACAGGGGGTTAGGTTCCTACAATGAGCAGTTCTTC,CASSSEKGDRGLGSYNEQFF
many,TRBJ1-4,TRBV2,TRBD1,TGTGCCAGCAGTACAGGGGGCGGAGGTGAAAAACTGTTTTTT,CASSTGGGGEKLFF
NA,TRBJ2-7,TRBV5-6,NA,TGTGCCAGCAGCTTGGCGCAGTCCTACGAGCAGTACTTC,CASSLAQSYEQYF
NA,TRBJ2-1,TRBV5-1,NA,TGCGCCAGCAGCTTGGGGAGCTCCTACAATGAGCAGTTCTTC,CASSLGSSYNEQFF
few,TRBJ1-1,TRBV9,NA,TGTGCCAGCAGCTCCCGGGACATCAACACTGAAGCTTTCTTT,CASSSRDINTEAFF
NA,TRBJ2-6,TRBV12-5,NA,TGTGCTAGTGGTTTGGTACGATTCGGGGAGTCCCTCTCTGGGGCCAACGTCCTGACTTTC,CASGLVRFGESLSGANVLTF
NA,TRBJ2-7,TRBV4-1,TRBD1,TGCGCCAGCAGCCAAGCGGACAGGTTCTCTAGACTGAACTTC,CASSQADRFSRLNF
NA,TRBJ2-3,TRBV4-1,NA,TGCGCCAGCAGCCAAGATTATGTTCGGGGGGCCAGCACAGATACGCAGTATTTT,CASSQDYVRGASTDTQYF
NA,TRBJ1-6,TRBV10-3,TRBD1,TGTGCCATCAGTGAACAGGGGGCTTACTCCTATAATTCACCCCTCCACTTT,CAISEQGAYSYNSPLHF
NA,TRBJ2-3,TRBV5-5,TRBD2,TGTGCCAGCAGCTTGGTGCGGTCTAGCGGGAGTTGGGGGACAGATACGCAGTATTTT,CASSLVRSSGSWGTDTQYF
NA,TRBJ2-1,TRBV11-2,NA,TGTGCCAGCAGGTCGGGGAGCTCCTACAATGAGCAGTTCTTC,CASRSGSSYNEQFF
NA,TRBJ2-3,TRBV4-2,TRBD2,TGTGCCAGCGGGACGGGACTAGCGGGAGCCCAAGGGGCAGATACGCAGTATTTT,CASGTGLAGAQGADTQYF
many,TRBJ2-3,TRBV10-3,NA,TGTGCCATCAGTGAGTCGAGGTTAGCGGCCTTAGGCACAGATACGCAGTATTTT,CAISESRLAALGTDTQYF
NA,TRBJ2-7,TRBV7-8,TRBD1,TGTGCCAGCAGCTTGAACAGGGGCCAGAGCTCCTACGAGCAGTACTTC,CASSLNRGQSSYEQYF
NA,TRBJ2-3,TRBV2,NA,TGTGCCAGCGAGGGAAGGGATACGCAGTATTTT,CASEGRDTQYF
NA,TRBJ2-7,TRBV4-3,NA,TGCGCCAGCAGCCTTGGACTTTCCTACGAGCAGTACTTC,CASSLGLSYEQYF
NA,TRBJ2-7,TRBV19,TRBD1,TGTGCCAGTAGTGTCGATGTGAACAGGGGGATCGACGAGCAGTACTTC,CASSVDVNRGIDEQYF
NA,TRBJ2-7,TRBV7-5,NA,TGTGCCAGAAGCCCGGGGGAGGGGGGAGGTCGGGAGCAGTACTTC,CARSPGEGGGREQYF
NA,TRBJ2-7,TRBV12-3/TRBV12-4,TRBD2,TGTGCCAGCAGTTGGACTAGCGGAAGCGAGCAGTACTTC,CASSWTSGSEQYF
NA,TRBJ1-4,TRBV5-1,TRBD1,TGCGCCAGCAGCCCGACAGGGATAAATGAAAAACTGTTTTTT,CASSPTGINEKLFF
NA,TRBJ2-7,TRBV30,NA,TGTGCCTGGAGTACCCCGATGGAGCAGTTTGGCCCCGAGGAGTACTTC,CAWSTPMEQFGPEEYF
many,TRBJ2-7,TRBV24-1,NA,TGTGCCACCAGTGATTTGCGGGGGAAGCAGTACTTC,CATSDLRGKQYF
few,TRBJ2-1,TRBV7-9,TRBD2,TGTGCCAGCAGCTTAGCGCCAGCGGGAGTCGTGGATGAGCAGTTCTTC,CASSLAPAGVVDEQFF
NA,TRBJ2-3,TRBV15,TRBD2,TGTGCCACCCGGCAGCGGGAGACGAGGGGAGATACGCAGTATTTT,CATRQRETRGDTQYF
NA,TRBJ1-2,TRBV6-5,TRBD1,TGTGCCAGCAGTTCGGGCGGAAAGGGGGCGCAGGGCTACACCTTC,CASSSGGKGAQGYTF
NA,TRBJ2-5,TRBV7-9,NA,TGTGCCAGCAGCCCCTCCCGAGGGTGGGAGACCCAGTACTTC,CASSPSRGWETQYF
NA,TRBJ2-5,TRBV13,NA,TGTGCCAGCAGCTTTGCAGAAGAGACCCAGTACTTC,CASSFAEETQYF
NA,TRBJ1-5,TRBV5-6,NA,TGTGCCAGTCAGGTTAGCAATCAGCCCCAGCATTTT,CASQVSNQPQHF
NA,TRBJ1-2,TRBV6-1,NA,TGTGCCAGCAGTGAACAGGGATGGACCTATGGCTACACCTTC,CASSEQGWTYGYTF
NA,TRBJ2-3,TRBV24-1,NA,TGTGCCACCAGTGATACCCGACAGCCCCGGGATACGCAGTATTTT,CATSDTRQPRDTQYF
NA,TRBJ1-2,TRBV27,TRBD1,TGTGCCAGCAGTTTATCGCCAGGGGGCTATGGCTACACCTTC,CASSLSPGGYGYTF
NA,TRBJ2-6,TRBV4-1,NA,TGCGCCAGCAAACCGGGAGCGTCTGGGGCCAACGTCCTGACTTTC,CASKPGASGANVLTF
NA,TRBJ1-1,TRBV29-1,TRBD1,TGCAGCGTTACGACAGGGCTGAACACTGAAGCTTTCTTT,CSVTTGLNTEAFF
NA,TRBJ2-5,TRBV30,TRBD2,TGTGCCTGGGTCCTAGCGGGAGCACAGACCCAGTACTTC,CAWVLAGAQTQYF
NA,TRBJ2-2,TRBV2,NA,TGTGCCAGCAGGGGGACTTCAACGAACACCGGGGAGCTGTTTTTT,CASRGTSTNTGELFF
NA,TRBJ1-2,TRBV6-2/TRBV6-3,NA,TGTGCCAGCAGTTACTGGGCAGAGAACTATGGCTACACCTTC,CASSYWAENYGYTF
NA,TRBJ2-7,TRBV18,NA,TGTGCCAGCTCCGAGGACAGCTCCTACGAGCAGTACTTC,CASSEDSSYEQYF
NA,TRBJ2-1,TRBV3-1/TRBV3-2,NA,TGTGCCAGCAGCTTCGGACTGGAATACAATGAGCAGTTCTTC,CASSFGLEYNEQFF
once,TRBJ2-7,TRBV28,TRBD1,TGTGCCAGCAACCCGACAGGGGCTCTTACCTTCTACGAGCAGTACTTC,CASNPTGALTFYEQYF
many,TRBJ1-1,TRBV6-5,TRBD1,TGTGCCAGCAGCGCGATGACAGGGAGGCCTGAAGCTTTCTTT,CASSAMTGRPEAFF
NA,TRBJ2-2,TRBV3-1/TRBV3-2,TRBD1,TGTGCCAGCAGGGGACAGGGCGGTGGGGAGCTGTTTTTT,CASRGQGGGELFF
many,TRBJ2-1,TRBV10-3,TRBD2,TGTGCCATCAGTGAGTCTGTAACTAGCGGGAGCAATGAGCAGTTCTTC,CAISESVTSGSNEQFF
once,TRBJ2-5,TRBV4-1,NA,TGCGCCAGCAGCCAATGGCGGGAAGAGACCCAGTACTTC,CASSQWREETQYF
NA,TRBJ1-5,TRBV2,TRBD1,TGTGCCAGCACGGGACAGGGGAATCAGCCCCAGCATTTT,CASTGQGNQPQHF
NA,TRBJ2-2,TRBV30,NA,TGTGCCTGGAGTCTTAGGGGCCGGGAGCTGTTTTTT,CAWSLRGRELFF